The next 16 T cell receptor beta chains were all read from a single sample in a study of control samples from healthy donors and cancer patients. The repertoire was sequenced with immunoSEQ multiplex PCR; TCRdb's copy has only in-frame clones and lacks some. This sample has 95,000 to 150,000 clones, with roughly nine tenths found just once. Sequences were obtained from blood. Receptors were obtained from a woman in her late teens or twenties in good health.

The CDR3 protein is CAISERVAGNTIYF. The CDR3 DNA reads TGTGCCATCAGTGAAAGGGTGGCGGGAAACACCATATATTTT. V usage is TRBV10-3 and J usage is TRBJ1-3; D gene unclear. CDR1 is ENHRY and CDR2 is SYGVKD in the germline V gene. The CDR3 is 14 residues long. Trimming shortened V by 3 bases and J by 4 bases, and 10 bases separated the two germline ends.

The CDR3 region is CAWSGLGGAYEQYF. As DNA, the CDR3 is TGTGCCTGGAGTGGGTTAGGGGGAGCCTACGAGCAGTACTTC. The rearrangement joins TRBV30 to TRBJ2-7; possible D gene TRBD1, 6 bases. Trimming left V 1 base short and J 2 bases short, with 12 bases between. There are 14 residues in the CDR3. The germline V gene encodes CDR1 GTSNPN and CDR2 SVGIG (reference sequence).

The table lists this clone with a few counts. The CDR3 sequence: CASDGQNGNTIYF. CDR3 nucleotides: TGTGCCAGCGACGGACAGAATGGAAACACCATATATTTT. The chain links TRBV2 to TRBJ1-3; maybe TRBD1 (6 bases). The CDR3 length is 13 residues. V was trimmed by 8 bases and J by 3 bases, leaving 11 bases between them. Germline V gene data show CDR1 as SNHLY and CDR2 as FYNNEI.

The V gene is TRBV12-3 or TRBV12-4, the J gene TRBJ2-3, with TRBD1 as a possible D gene (5 bases). Deletions cut 7 bases from V and 4 bases from J, with 9 bases between. The CDR3 totals 12 residues. This CDR3 reads CASNPGSDTQYF. The CDR3 DNA reads TGTGCCAGCAATCCAGGGTCAGATACGCAGTATTTT.

The CDR3 region is CASSEAIAGGQETQYF. CDR3 nucleotides: TGTGCCAGCAGTGAGGCGATAGCGGGGGGCCAAGAGACCCAGTACTTC. V is TRBV2 and J is TRBJ2-5; 10 bases are shared with TRBD2. The germline V gene encodes CDR1 SNHLY and CDR2 FYNNEI. V trimming: 3 bases; J trimming: 1 base; junction bases outside the gene matches: 5. This CDR3 has 16 amino acids.

This sequence joins TRBV15 and TRBJ2-5; 13 bases agree with TRBD2. This CDR3 has 18 amino acids. V trimming: 1 base; J trimming: 6 bases; junction bases outside the gene matches: 11. Germline CDR1 LNHNV, CDR2 YYDKDF (reference sequence). The CDR3 coding sequence is TGTGCCACCAGCAGAGCCCGAACCGGGACTAGCGGGGCCAAGACCCAGTACTTC. Translation: CATSRARTGTSGAKTQYF. Together with reference TRBV15 and TRBJ2-5, the CDR3 gives the full variable domain: DAMVIQNPRYQVTQFGKPVTLSCSQTLNHNVMYWYQQKSSQAPKLLFHYYDKDFNNEADTPDNFQSRRPNTSFCFLDIRSPGLGDTAMYLCATSRARTGTSGAKTQYFGPGTRLLVL.

The V gene is TRBV2, the J gene TRBJ2-7; D remains ambiguous. Per the germline V gene, CDR1 is SNHLY and CDR2 is FYNNEI. The CDR3 is 12 amino acids. V lost 4 bases and J lost 2, with 6 bases in between. CDR3 amino acids: CASSVVTYEQYF. For the CDR3, the DNA is TGTGCCAGCAGTGTTGTAACCTACGAGCAGTACTTC.

V usage is TRBV4-3 and J usage is TRBJ1-4; D ambiguous. CDR3 length equals 15 residues. Trimming took off 8 bases at V and 2 bases at J, with 15 bases between the two ends. The V gene's germline CDR1 is LGHNA and CDR2 YSLEER. The CDR3, as DNA: TGCGCCAGCTCCCTGGAAGGGTCTACTAATGAAAAACTGTTTTTT. Its protein product is CASSLEGSTNEKLFF.

DNA for the CDR3: TGTGCCAGCAGTTTGGAGGGTATCCCCTACGAGCAGTACTTC. It yields the protein CASSLEGIPYEQYF. The chain recombines TRBV27 with TRBJ2-7; possibly TRBD2 for D (6 bases). The CDR3 is made up of 14 amino acids. Trimming cost V 3 bases and J 2 bases, with 11 bases left between them. Per germline, CDR1 MNHEY and CDR2 SMNVEV (reference sequence).

This rearrangement joins TRBV18 to TRBJ2-5; maybe TRBD1 (6 bases). The CDR3 totals 14 residues. Germline V gives CDR1 KGHSH, CDR2 LQKENI. Trimming took off 7 bases at V and 3 bases at J, with 15 bases between the two ends. CDR3 DNA sequence: TGTGCCAGCTGCCTCGGTCAGGGGAAAGAGACCCAGTACTTC. This codes for CASCLGQGKETQYF.

The chain joins TRBV7-2 to TRBJ2-3; 10 bases are shared with TRBD2. Germline CDR1 SGHTA, CDR2 FQGNSA. The CDR3 is 17 amino acids. The V gene end was trimmed by 5 bases and the J gene end by 6 bases; junction bases not matched to a gene: 14. The CDR3 here is CASSLPISGRRDDTQYF. The CDR3, as DNA: TGTGCCAGCAGCCTTCCTATTAGCGGGAGGAGGGACGATACGCAGTATTTT.

The DNA of the CDR3 is TGTGCCAGCAGTTTGTCTAGCGGGAAAAATGAGCAGTTCTTC. This codes for CASSLSSGKNEQFF. The V and J genes are TRBV27 and TRBJ2-1; 9 bases match TRBD2. V lost 3 bases and J lost 7; bases outside the gene matches: 4. The CDR3 covers 14 residues. Germline V lookup: CDR1 MNHEY, CDR2 SMNVEV (reference sequence).

The chain links TRBV4-2 to TRBJ1-1; TRBD1 is a possible D gene (5 bases). From germline, CDR1 is LGHNA and CDR2 YNFKEQ. This CDR3 is built from 13 residues. V was shortened by 8 bases and J by 2 bases, with 12 bases between the two germline ends. This CDR3 reads CASLGGGNTEAFF. CDR3 sequence (DNA): TGTGCCAGCCTTGGGGGGGGTAACACTGAAGCTTTCTTT.

This chain connects TRBV27 to TRBJ1-5, with 8 bases aligning to TRBD1. The CDR3 has 18 amino acids. V dropped 0 bases and J dropped 1; count of bases not matched to a gene: 8. The germline gives CDR1 MNHEY, CDR2 SMNVEV (reference sequence). CDR3 protein: CASSLSRRQGRSNQPQHF. CDR3 in DNA: TGTGCCAGCAGTTTATCCCGCAGACAGGGGAGAAGCAATCAGCCCCAGCATTTT.

V gene TRBV29-1 combines with J gene TRBJ1-5, with 10 bases lining up with TRBD1. Germline-derived CDR1 and CDR2 are SQVTM and ANQGSEA. Trimming at V came to 4 bases and at J to 3 bases, leaving 3 bases not matched to a gene. This CDR3 region has 14 residues. CDR3 bases: TGCAGCGTTGGGACAGGGGGGTTCAATCAGCCCCAGCATTTT. Encoded protein: CSVGTGGFNQPQHF.

The chain uses TRBV14 and TRBJ1-1; D gene ambiguous. CDR3 size: 13 residues. V lost 4 bases and J lost 3, with 9 bases in between. Germline assignment: CDR1 SGHDN and CDR2 FVKESK. CDR3 sequence: CASSLAGYTEAFF. The CDR3 DNA follows: TGTGCCAGCAGCCTTGCTGGGTACACTGAAGCTTTCTTT. Complete variable domain (other parts from reference TRBV14 and TRBJ1-1): EAGVTQFPSHSVIEKGQTVTLRCDPISGHDNLYWYRRVMGKEIKFLLHFVKESKQDESGMPNNRFLAERTGGTYSTLKVQPAELEDSGVYFCASSLAGYTEAFFGQGTRLTVV.